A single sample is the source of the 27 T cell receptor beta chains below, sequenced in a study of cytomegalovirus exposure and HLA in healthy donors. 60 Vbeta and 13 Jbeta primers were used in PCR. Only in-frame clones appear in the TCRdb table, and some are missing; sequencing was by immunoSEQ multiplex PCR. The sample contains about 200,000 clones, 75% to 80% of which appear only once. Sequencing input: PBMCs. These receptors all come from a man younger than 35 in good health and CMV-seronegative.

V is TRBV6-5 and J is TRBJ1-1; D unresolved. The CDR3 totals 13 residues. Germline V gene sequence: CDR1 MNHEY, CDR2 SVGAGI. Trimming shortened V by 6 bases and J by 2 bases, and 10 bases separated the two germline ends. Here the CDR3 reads CASRQTGNTEAFF. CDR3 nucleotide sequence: TGTGCCAGCAGACAAACGGGAAACACTGAAGCTTTCTTT.

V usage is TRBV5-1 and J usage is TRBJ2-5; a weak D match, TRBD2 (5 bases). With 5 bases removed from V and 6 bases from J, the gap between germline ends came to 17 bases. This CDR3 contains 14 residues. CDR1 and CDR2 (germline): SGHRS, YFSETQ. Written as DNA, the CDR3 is TGCGCCAGCAGGATCCTGGGCGGGTTAAAGACCCAGTACTTC. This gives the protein CASRILGGLKTQYF.

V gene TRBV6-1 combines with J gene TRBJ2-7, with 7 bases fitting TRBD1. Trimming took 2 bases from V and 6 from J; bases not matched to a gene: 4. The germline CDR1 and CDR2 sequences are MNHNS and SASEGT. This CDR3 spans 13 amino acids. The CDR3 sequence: CASSEQGVREQYF. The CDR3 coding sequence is TGTGCCAGCAGTGAACAGGGGGTCCGCGAGCAGTACTTC.

CDR3 DNA sequence: TGTGCCAGCAGCCTCGGACAGATCTATGGCTACACCTTC. It codes for CASSLGQIYGYTF. The rearrangement joins TRBV7-2 to TRBJ1-2, with D tentatively TRBD1 (6 bases). V lost 5 bases to trimming and J lost 4 bases, with 11 bases between them. The CDR3 contains 13 residues. The germline gives CDR1 SGHTA, CDR2 FQGNSA.

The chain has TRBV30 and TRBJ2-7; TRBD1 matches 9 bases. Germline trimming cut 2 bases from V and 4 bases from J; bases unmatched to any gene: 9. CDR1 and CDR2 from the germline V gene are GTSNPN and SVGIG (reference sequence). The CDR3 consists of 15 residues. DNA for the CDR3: TGTGCCTGGAGTCGCCCCGGGACAGGGAGGTACGAGCAGTACTTC. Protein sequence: CAWSRPGTGRYEQYF.

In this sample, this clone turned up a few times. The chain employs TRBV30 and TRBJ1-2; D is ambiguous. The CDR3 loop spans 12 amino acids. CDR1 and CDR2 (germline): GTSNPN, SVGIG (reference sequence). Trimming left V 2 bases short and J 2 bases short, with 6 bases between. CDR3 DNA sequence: TGTGCCTGGAGTCCGGGAAACTATGGCTACACCTTC. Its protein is CAWSPGNYGYTF.

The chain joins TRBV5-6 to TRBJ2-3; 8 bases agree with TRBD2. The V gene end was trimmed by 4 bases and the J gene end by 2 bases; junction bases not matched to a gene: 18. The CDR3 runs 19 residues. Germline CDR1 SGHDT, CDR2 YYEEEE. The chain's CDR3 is CASSPIGRAGGSFTDTQYF. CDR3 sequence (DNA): TGTGCCAGCAGCCCTATCGGGAGGGCGGGGGGTAGCTTCACAGATACGCAGTATTTT.

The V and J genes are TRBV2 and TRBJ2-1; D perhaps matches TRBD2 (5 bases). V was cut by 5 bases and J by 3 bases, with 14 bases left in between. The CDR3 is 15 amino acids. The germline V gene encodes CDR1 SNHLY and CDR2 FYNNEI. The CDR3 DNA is TGTGCCAGCAGTCGAGGGCCTGGGAGCTACAATGAGCAGTTCTTC. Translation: CASSRGPGSYNEQFF.

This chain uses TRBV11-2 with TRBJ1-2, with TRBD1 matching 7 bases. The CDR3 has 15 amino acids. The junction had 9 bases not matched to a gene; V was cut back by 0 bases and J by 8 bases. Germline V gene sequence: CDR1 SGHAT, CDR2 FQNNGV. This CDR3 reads CASSLDQGGTGGYTF. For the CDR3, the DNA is TGTGCCAGCAGCTTAGATCAGGGGGGAACGGGAGGCTACACCTTC. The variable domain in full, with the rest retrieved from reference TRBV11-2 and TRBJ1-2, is EAGVAQSPRYKIIEKRQSVAFWCNPISGHATLYWYQQILGQGPKLLIQFQNNGVVDDSQLPKDRFSAERLKGVDSTLKIQPAKLEDSAVYLCASSLDQGGTGGYTFGSGTRLTVV.

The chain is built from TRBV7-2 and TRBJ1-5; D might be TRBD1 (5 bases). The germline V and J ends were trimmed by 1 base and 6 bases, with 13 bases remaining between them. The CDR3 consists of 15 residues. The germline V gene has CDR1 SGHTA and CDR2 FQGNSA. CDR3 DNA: TGTGCCAGCAGCTTAGGACAGCATGTGGGTCAGCCCCAGCATTTT. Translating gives CASSLGQHVGQPQHF. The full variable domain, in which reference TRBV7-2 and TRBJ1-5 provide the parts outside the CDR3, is GAGVSQSPSNKVTEKGKDVELRCDPISGHTALYWYRQSLGQGLEFLIYFQGNSAPDKSGLPSDRFSAERTGGSVSTLTIQRTQQEDSAVYLCASSLGQHVGQPQHFGDGTRLSIL.

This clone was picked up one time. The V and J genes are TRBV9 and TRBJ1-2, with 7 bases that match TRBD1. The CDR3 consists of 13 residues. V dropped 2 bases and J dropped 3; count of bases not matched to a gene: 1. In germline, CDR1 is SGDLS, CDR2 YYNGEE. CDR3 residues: CASSVQGDYGYTF. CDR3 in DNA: TGTGCCAGCAGCGTTCAGGGGGACTATGGCTACACCTTC.

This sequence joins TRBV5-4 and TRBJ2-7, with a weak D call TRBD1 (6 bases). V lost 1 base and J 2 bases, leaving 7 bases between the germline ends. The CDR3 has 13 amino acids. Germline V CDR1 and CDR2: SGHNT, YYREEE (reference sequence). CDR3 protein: CASSLPGAYEQYF. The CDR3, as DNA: TGTGCCAGCAGCTTGCCAGGGGCCTACGAGCAGTACTTC.

The CDR3 region is CASSQLETAFYNSPLHF. For the CDR3, the DNA is TGCGCCAGCAGCCAATTGGAGACCGCTTTCTATAATTCACCCCTCCACTTT. The gene calls are TRBV4-1 and TRBJ1-6; D not certain. Germline V lookup: CDR1 MGHRA, CDR2 YSYEKL. CDR3 length: 17 residues. The germline V and J ends were trimmed by 2 bases and 3 bases, with 14 bases remaining between them.

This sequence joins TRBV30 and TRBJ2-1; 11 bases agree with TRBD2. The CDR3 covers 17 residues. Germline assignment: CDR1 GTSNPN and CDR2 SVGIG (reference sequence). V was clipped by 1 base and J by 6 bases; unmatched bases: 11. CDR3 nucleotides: TGTGCCTGGAGTGCCACGACGATACTAGCGGGGGCCAATGAGCAGTTCTTC. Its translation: CAWSATTILAGANEQFF.

For the CDR3, the DNA is TGTGCCAGCAGTGCAGCAGGGGGCGGCCTACTTTACGAGCAGTACTTC. As protein: CASSAAGGGLLYEQYF. The genes are TRBV9 and TRBJ2-7, with TRBD1 identical over 8 bases. The V gene's germline CDR1 is SGDLS and CDR2 YYNGEE. The CDR3 runs 16 residues. V lost 5 bases to trimming and J lost 4 bases; unmatched junction nucleotides: 14. The variable domain in full, with the rest retrieved from reference TRBV9 and TRBJ2-7, is DSGVTQTPKHLITATGQRVTLRCSPRSGDLSVYWYQQSLDQGLQFLIQYYNGEERAKGNILERFSAQQFPDLHSELNLSSLELGDSALYFCASSAAGGGLLYEQYFGPGTRLTVT.

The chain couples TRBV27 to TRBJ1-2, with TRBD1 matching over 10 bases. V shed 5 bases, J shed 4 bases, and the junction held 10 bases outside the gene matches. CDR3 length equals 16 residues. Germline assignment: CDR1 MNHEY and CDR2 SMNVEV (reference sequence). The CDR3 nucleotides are TGTGCCAGCAGTCGCAACCCTCGGGACAGGGGCTATGGCTACACCTTC. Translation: CASSRNPRDRGYGYTF.

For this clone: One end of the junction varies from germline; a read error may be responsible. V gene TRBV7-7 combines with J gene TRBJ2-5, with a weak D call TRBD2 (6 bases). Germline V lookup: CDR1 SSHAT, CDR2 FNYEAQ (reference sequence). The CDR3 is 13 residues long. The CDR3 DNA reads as TGTGCTAGCAGCACAGACCCCACGGGGGAGCAGTACTTC. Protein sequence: CASSTDPTGEQYF. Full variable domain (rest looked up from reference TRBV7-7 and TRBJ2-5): GAGVSQSPRYKVTKRGQDVTLRCDPISSHATLYWYQQALGQGPEFLTYFNYEAQPDKSGLPSDRFSAERPEGSISTLTIQRTEQRDSAMYRCASSTDPTGEQYFGPGTRLLVL.

The chain's CDR3 is CASSVASGGYEQYF. Written as DNA, the CDR3 is TGTGCCAGCAGTGTGGCTAGCGGGGGGTACGAGCAGTACTTC. The V and J genes are TRBV25-1 and TRBJ2-5; TRBD2 matches 11 bases. The end of the DNA is better explained by TRBJ2-7, so the J call may be wrong. CDR3 length equals 14 residues. The germline CDR1 and CDR2 sequences are MGHDK and SYGVNS.

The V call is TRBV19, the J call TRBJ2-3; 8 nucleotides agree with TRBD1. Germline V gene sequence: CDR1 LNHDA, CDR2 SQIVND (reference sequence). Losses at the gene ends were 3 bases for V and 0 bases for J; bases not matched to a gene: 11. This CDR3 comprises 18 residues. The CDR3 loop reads CASSIGQGKVTSTDTQYF. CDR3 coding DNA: TGTGCCAGTAGTATTGGACAGGGCAAAGTCACTAGCACAGATACGCAGTATTTT. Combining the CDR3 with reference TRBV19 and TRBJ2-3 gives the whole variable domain DGGITQSPKYLFRKEGQNVTLSCEQNLNHDAMYWYRQDPGQGLRLIYYSQIVNDFQKGDIAEGYSVSREKKESFPLTVTSAQKNPTAFYLCASSIGQGKVTSTDTQYFGPGTRLTVL.

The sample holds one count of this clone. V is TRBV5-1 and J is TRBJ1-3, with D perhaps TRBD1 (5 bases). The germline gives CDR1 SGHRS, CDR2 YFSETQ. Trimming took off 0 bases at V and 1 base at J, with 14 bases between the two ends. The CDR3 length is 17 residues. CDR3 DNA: TGCGCCAGCAGCTTGGGGGCCTGGGGGGGATCTGGAAACACCATATATTTT. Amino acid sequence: CASSLGAWGGSGNTIYF.

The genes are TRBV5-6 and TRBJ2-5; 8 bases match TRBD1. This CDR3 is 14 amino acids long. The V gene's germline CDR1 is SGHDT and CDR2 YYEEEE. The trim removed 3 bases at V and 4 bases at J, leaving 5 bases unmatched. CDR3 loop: CASSSAGGRETQYF. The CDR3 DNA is TGTGCCAGCAGCTCCGCAGGGGGCAGAGAGACCCAGTACTTC.

The CDR3 loop is CASGAPNTGELFF. CDR3 in DNA: TGTGCCTCGGGAGCTCCGAACACCGGGGAGCTGTTTTTT. This chain uses TRBV28 with TRBJ2-2; a weak D match, TRBD2 (6 bases). CDR3 length: 13 amino acids. The ends were cut back, 11 bases at V and 0 bases at J, with 10 bases in the middle. The germline V gene encodes CDR1 MDHEN and CDR2 SYDVKM.

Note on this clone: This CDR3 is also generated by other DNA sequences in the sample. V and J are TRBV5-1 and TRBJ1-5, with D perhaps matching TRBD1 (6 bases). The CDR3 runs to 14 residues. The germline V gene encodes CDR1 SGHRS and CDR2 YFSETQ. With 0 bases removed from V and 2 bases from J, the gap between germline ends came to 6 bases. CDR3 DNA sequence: TGCGCCAGCAGCTTGGAGGGGGGCAATCAGCCCCAGCATTTT. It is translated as CASSLEGGNQPQHF.

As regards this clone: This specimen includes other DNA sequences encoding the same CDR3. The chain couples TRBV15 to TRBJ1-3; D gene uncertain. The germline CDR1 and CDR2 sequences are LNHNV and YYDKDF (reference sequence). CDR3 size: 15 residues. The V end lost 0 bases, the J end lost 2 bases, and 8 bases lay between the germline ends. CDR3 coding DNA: TGTGCCACCAGCAGAGATGCCGGGGCTGGAAACACCATATATTTT. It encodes CATSRDAGAGNTIYF. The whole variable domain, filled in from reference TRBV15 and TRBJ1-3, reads DAMVIQNPRYQVTQFGKPVTLSCSQTLNHNVMYWYQQKSSQAPKLLFHYYDKDFNNEADTPDNFQSRRPNTSFCFLDIRSPGLGDTAMYLCATSRDAGAGNTIYFGEGSWLTVV.

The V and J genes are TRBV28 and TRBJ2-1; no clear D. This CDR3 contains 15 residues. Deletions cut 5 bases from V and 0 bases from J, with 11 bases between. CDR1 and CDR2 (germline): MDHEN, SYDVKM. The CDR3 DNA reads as TGTGCCAGCAGTACCGGGTCCTCCTCCTACAATGAGCAGTTCTTC. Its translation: CASSTGSSSYNEQFF.

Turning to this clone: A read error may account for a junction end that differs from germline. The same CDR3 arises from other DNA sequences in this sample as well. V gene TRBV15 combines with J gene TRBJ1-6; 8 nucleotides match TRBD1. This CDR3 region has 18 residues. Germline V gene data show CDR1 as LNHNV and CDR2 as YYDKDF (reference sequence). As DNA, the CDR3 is TGTGCCACCAGCAGAGATCTATCAGGGGGCCTCCTTAATTCCCCCCTCCACTTT. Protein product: CATSRDLSGGLLNSPLHF.

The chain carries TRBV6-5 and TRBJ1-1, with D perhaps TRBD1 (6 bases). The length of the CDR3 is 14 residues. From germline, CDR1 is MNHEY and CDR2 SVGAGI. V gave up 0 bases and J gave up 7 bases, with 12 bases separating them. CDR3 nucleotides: TGTGCCAGCAGTTACTCGGGGGGGCAGGATGAAGCTTTCTTT. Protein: CASSYSGGQDEAFF.